This TCR beta chain was recorded in a study of Ad26.COV2.S vaccination and SARS-CoV-2 variants. Overall study: Intramuscular Ad26.COV2.S doses were given once or twice, 56 days apart.

Study results and caveats: Quantification of TCR breadth and depth may have yielded underestimates of total T cell responses.

Treatment meaning: some 20 received Ad26.COV2.S at low or high dose, single or two shots; about 5 received placebo; per-sample allocation not given. Samples were taken on day 63 after the first vaccine or placebo injection. In Boston, the donor was an adult between 18-55 years of age. This CDR3 region has 12 residues. Trimming took off 3 bases at V and 6 bases at J, with 11 bases between the two ends. CDR1 and CDR2 (germline): SQVTM, ANQGSEA. Turning to this clone: Its antigen is not identified.

Here immunoSEQ multiplex PCR was the method, and the copy in TCRdb shows in-frame clones only, minus some. Of roughly 380,000 clones in the sample, around 87% are singletons; the top ten hold about 3.4%. This receptor was obtained from a person aged 18-65 years who received the Ad26.COV2.S COVID-19 vaccine or a placebo. Material: peripheral blood, obtained in a trial of Ad26.COV2.S vaccine versus placebo. The chain carries TRBV29-1 and TRBJ1-2; D is possibly TRBD1 (5 bases). The CDR3 DNA follows: TGCAGCGTTGACTGGGGGGGTCATGGCTACACCTTC. Protein sequence: CSVDWGGHGYTF.